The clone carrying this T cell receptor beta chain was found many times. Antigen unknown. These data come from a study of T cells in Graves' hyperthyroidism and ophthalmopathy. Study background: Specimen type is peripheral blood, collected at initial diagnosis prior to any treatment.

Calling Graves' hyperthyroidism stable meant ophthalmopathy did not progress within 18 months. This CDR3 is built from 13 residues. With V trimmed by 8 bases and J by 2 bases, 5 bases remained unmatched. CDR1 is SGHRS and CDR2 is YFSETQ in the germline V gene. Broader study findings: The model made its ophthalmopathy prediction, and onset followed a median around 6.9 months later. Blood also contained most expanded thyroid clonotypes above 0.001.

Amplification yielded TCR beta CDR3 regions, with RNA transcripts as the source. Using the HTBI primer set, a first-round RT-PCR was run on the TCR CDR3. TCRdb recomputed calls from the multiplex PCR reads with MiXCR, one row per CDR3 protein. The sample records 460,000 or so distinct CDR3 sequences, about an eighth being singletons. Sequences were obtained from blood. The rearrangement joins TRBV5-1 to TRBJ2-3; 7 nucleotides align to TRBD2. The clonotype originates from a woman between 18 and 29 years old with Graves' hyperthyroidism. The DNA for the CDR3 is TGCGCCAGTAAGCGGGAACTCACAGATACGCAGTATTTT. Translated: CASKRELTDTQYF.